The clone carrying this TCR beta chain was observed at least ten times. Its antigen is unidentified. Every sampled donor was Caucasian and healthy. The sample is drawn from a study of identical twins. Unique molecular identifiers were in the cDNA, with template-switch universal primer binding. TCRdb itself ran the 5' RACE reads through MiXCR, one entry per CDR3 protein. The sample lists 500,000 to 650,000 distinct CDR3 sequences, around 7.4% occurring once. Study-level results: High-abundance cord blood beta clonotypes had fewer insertions; memory repertoires showed none. Invariant populations such as MAIT and iNKT cells could partly muddle zero-insertion analyses.

Trimming shortened V by 0 bases and J by 6 bases, and 9 bases separated the two germline ends. Per the germline V gene, CDR1 is SGHDT and CDR2 is YYEEEE. The CDR3 has 13 amino acids. The data also belong to a second study, concerning yellow fever vaccine responses in identical twins.

The sequence was obtained from a woman aged 18-29 years in good health. The sample was PBMCs. The chain employs TRBV5-6 and TRBJ1-1, with no clear D. This CDR3 reads CASSLAPLAEAFF. The DNA of the CDR3 is TGTGCCAGCAGCTTGGCCCCTTTGGCTGAAGCTTTCTTT.